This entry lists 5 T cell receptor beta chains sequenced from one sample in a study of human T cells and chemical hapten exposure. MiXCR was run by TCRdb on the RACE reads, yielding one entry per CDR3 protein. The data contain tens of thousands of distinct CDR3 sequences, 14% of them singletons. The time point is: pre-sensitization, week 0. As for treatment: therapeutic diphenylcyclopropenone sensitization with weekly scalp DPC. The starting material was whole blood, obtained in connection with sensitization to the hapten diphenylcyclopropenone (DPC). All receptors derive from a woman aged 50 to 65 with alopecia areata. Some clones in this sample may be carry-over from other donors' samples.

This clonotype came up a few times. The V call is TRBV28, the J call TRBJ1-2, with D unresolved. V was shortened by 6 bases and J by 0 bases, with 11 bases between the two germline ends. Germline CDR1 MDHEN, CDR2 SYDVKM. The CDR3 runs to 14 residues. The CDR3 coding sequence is TGTGCCAGCAGCTCCATCGACACTAACTATGGCTACACCTTC. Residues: CASSSIDTNYGYTF.

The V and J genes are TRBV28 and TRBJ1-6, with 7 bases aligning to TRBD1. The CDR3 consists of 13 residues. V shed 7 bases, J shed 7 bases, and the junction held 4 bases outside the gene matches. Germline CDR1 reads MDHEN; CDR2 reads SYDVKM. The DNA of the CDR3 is TGTGCCAGCATGGGGACAGTAAATTCACCCCTCCACTTT. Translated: CASMGTVNSPLHF.

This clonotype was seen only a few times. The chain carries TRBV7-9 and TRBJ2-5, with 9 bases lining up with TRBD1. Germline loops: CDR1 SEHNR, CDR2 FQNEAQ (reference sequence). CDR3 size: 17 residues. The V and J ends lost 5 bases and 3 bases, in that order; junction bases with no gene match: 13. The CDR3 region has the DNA TGTGCCAGCAGCCCGACACGTGGGACAGGGATTAAAGAGACCCAGTACTTC. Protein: CASSPTRGTGIKETQYF.

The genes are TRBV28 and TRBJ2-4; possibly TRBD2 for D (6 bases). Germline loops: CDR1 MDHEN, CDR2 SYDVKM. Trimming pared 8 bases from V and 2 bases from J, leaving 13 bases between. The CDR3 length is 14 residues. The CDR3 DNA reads TGTGCCAGCGGGACGGGAGTGTCCAAAAACATTCAGTACTTC. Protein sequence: CASGTGVSKNIQYF.

The CDR3 nucleotides are TGTGCCAGCAGACGATCCAGGGGAGACGAAAAACTGTTTTTT. Its protein is CASRRSRGDEKLFF. This chain links TRBV7-2 with TRBJ1-4, with D perhaps matching TRBD1 (6 bases). CDR3 size: 14 residues. Germline CDR1 and CDR2: SGHTA and FQGNSA. V gave up 6 bases and J gave up 8 bases, with 16 bases separating them.